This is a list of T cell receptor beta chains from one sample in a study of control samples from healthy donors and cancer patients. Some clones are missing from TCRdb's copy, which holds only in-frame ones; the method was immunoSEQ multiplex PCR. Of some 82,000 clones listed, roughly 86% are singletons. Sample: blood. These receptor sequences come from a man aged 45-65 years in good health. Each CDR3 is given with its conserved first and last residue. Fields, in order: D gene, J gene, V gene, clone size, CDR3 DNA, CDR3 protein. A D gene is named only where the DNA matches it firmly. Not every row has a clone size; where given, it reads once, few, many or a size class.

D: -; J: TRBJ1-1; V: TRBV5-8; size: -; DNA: TGTGCCAGCAGCTTAACAGGGAGCACTGAAGCTTTCTTT; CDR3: CASSLTGSTEAFF
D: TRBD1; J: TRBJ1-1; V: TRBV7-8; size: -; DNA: TGTGCCAGCAGCTTCCGGGACAGGGAGACTGAAGCTTTCTTT; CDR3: CASSFRDRETEAFF
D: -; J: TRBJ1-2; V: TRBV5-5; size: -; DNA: TGTGCCAGCAGCTTGGCCACAGGGCCCTATGGCTACACCTTC; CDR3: CASSLATGPYGYTF
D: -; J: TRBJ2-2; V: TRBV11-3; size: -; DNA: TGTGCCAGCAGCTTGTCAGGGGACACCGGGGAGCTGTTTTTT; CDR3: CASSLSGDTGELFF
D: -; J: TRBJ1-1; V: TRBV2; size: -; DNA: TGTGCCAGCAGTTCCACTGTGATGAACACTGAAGCTTTCTTT; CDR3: CASSSTVMNTEAFF
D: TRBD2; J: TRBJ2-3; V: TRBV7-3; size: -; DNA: TGTGCCAGCAGCAGGCTAGCGGGGGTCACAGATACGCAGTATTTT; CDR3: CASSRLAGVTDTQYF
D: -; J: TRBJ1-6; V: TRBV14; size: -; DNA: TGTGCCAGCAGCCTATTAAACGGGTCACCCCTCCACTTT; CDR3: CASSLLNGSPLHF
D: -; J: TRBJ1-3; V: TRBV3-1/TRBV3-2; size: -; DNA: TGTGCCAGCAGCCAGGTCGGGACGGTATCCTCTGGAAACACCATATATTTT; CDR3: CASSQVGTVSSGNTIYF
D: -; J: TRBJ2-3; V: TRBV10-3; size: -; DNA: TGTGCCGCCATCACTGACTCTAACACAGATACGCAGTATTTT; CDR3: CAAITDSNTDTQYF
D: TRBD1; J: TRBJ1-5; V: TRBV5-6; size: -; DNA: TGTGCCAGCAGCTTCCTGGACAGGGCCGATCAGCCCCAGCATTTT; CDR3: CASSFLDRADQPQHF
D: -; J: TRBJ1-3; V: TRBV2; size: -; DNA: TGTGCCAGCCGCGACACGTTCTCTGGAAACACCATATATTTT; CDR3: CASRDTFSGNTIYF
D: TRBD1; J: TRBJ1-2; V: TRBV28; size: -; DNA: TGTGCCAGCAGTTTATCCAAGACAGGGGCCGATCCCTGCACCTTC; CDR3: CASSLSKTGADPCTF
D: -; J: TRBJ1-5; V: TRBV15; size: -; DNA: TGTGCCACCAGTTGGGGGCGAGGTCAGCCCCAGCATTTT; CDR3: CATSWGRGQPQHF
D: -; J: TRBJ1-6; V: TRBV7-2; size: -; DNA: TGTGCCAGCAGCGGGACGGGCTCCTATAATTCACCCCTCCACTTT; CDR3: CASSGTGSYNSPLHF
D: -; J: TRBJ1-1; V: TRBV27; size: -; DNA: TGTGCCAGCAGTTTGACAGTGAACACTGAAGCTTTCTTT; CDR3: CASSLTVNTEAFF
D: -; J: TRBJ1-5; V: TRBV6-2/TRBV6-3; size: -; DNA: TGTGCCAGCAGCCCACGGGGCCCGGGCAATCAGCCCCAGCATTTT; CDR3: CASSPRGPGNQPQHF
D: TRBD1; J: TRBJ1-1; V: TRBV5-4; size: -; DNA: TGTGCCAGCAGCTTGAGTAGGGACAGGGACACTGAAGCTTTCTTT; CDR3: CASSLSRDRDTEAFF
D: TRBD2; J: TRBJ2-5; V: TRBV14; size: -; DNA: TGTGCCAGCAGCCCCGGACTAGGGGAGACCCAGTACTTC; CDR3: CASSPGLGETQYF
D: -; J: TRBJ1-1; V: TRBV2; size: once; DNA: TGTGCCAGCAGTGACGAACAAGGAGGAACTGAAGCTTTCTTT; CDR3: CASSDEQGGTEAFF
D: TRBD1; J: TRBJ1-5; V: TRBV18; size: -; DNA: TGTGCCAGCTCTACCACGGGAGGGGGCGGTCAGCCCCAGCATTTT; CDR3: CASSTTGGGGQPQHF
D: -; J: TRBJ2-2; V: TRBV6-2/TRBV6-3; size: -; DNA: TGTGCCAGCAGTTATACGGGGGCGAACACCGGGGAGCTGTTTTTT; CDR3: CASSYTGANTGELFF
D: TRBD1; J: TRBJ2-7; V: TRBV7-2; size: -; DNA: TGTGCCAGCAGCAACTCCGGGACAGCGCGGGAGCAGTACTTC; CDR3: CASSNSGTAREQYF
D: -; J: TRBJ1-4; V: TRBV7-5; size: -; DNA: TGTGCCAGAAGCTGGGGACAGGGAATGTCAACTAATGAAAAACTGTTTTTT; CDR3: CARSWGQGMSTNEKLFF
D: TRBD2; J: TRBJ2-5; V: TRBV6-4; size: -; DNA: TGTGCCAGCAGTGACAGACTAGCGGGAACTTCACAAGAGACCCAGTACTTC; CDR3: CASSDRLAGTSQETQYF
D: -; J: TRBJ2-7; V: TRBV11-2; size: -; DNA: TGTGCCAGCAGCTTAGATCGCCAGGAGGGCTACGAGCAGTACTTC; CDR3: CASSLDRQEGYEQYF
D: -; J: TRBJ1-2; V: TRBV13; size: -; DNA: TGTGCCAGCAGCTTAGGCCCGGCTCAGGGGAACTATGGCTACACCTTC; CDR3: CASSLGPAQGNYGYTF
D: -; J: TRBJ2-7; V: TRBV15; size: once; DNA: TGTGCCACCAGCACGGGCGGGACATCGCACGAGCAGTACTTC; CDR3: CATSTGGTSHEQYF
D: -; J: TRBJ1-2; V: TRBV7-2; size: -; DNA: TGTGCCAGCAGCTGGGACACAAACAGCTATGGCTACACCTTC; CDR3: CASSWDTNSYGYTF
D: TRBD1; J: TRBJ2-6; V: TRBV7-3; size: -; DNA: TGTGCCAGCAGCAGAACCGGGACAGGAGTCTCTGGGGCCAACGTCCTGACTTTC; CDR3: CASSRTGTGVSGANVLTF
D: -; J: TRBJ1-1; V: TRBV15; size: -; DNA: TGTGCCACCAGCAGAGCTTCTTTTTCGAACACTGAAGCTTTCTTT; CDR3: CATSRASFSNTEAFF